This TCR beta chain came from a study of CD8 T cells in ankylosing spondylitis. Study findings and constraints: Researchers report that disease-linked clones proved CD8+ and relatively rare in peripheral blood. It appeared that ankylosing spondylitis blood was characterized by a TCR beta motif of fewer than 10 highly homologous variants. It was reported that disease-linked clones were significantly enriched in matched ankylosing spondylitis synovial fluid.

The CDR3 has 15 residues. Germline CDR1 DFQATT, CDR2 SNEGSKA (reference sequence). Preparation of TCR beta libraries was done by quantitative 5'-RACE with molecular barcodes. TCRdb reanalysed the 5' RACE reads using MiXCR and keeps one entry per CDR3 protein. Among fewer than 450,000 distinct CDR3 sequences listed, about a sixth were seen once. In its sample, this clonotype was seen a few times. Its antigen is not identified. The material sequenced was blood, either unsorted or a sorted T cell fraction (not recorded which). The chain couples TRBV20-1 to TRBJ1-1; 9 bases are a match to TRBD1. The source of this sequence is a male donor with ankylosing spondylitis. DNA of the CDR3: TGCAGAGGATGGGGGTGGGGACAGGGAAACACTGAAGCTTTCTTT. Amino acids: CRGWGWGQGNTEAFF.